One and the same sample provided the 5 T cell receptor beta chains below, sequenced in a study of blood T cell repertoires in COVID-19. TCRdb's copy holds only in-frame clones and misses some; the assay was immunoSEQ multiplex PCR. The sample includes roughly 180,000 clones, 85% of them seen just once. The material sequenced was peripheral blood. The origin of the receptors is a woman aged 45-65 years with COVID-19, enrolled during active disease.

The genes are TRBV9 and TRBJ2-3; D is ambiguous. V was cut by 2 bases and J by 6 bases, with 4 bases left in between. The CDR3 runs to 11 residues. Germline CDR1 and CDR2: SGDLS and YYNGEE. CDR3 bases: TGTGCCAGCAGCGTTATGGATACGCAGTATTTT. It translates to CASSVMDTQYF. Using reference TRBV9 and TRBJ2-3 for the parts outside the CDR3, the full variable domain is DSGVTQTPKHLITATGQRVTLRCSPRSGDLSVYWYQQSLDQGLQFLIQYYNGEERAKGNILERFSAQQFPDLHSELNLSSLELGDSALYFCASSVMDTQYFGPGTRLTVL.

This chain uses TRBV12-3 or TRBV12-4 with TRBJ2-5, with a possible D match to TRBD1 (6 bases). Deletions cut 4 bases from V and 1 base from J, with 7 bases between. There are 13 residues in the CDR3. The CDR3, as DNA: TGTGCCAGCAGTTGGACAGTCCAAGAGACCCAGTACTTC. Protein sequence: CASSWTVQETQYF.

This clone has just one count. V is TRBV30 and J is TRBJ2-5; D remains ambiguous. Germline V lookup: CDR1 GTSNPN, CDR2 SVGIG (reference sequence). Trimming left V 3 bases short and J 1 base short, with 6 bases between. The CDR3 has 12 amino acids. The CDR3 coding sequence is TGTGCCTGGAGGGAGTCCCAAGAGACCCAGTACTTC. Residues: CAWRESQETQYF.

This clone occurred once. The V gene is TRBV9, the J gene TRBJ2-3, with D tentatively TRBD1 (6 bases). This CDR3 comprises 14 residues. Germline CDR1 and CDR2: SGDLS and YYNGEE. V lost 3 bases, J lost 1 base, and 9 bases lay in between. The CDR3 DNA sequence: TGTGCCAGCAGCGAGGACAGACGCACAGATACGCAGTATTTT. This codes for CASSEDRRTDTQYF. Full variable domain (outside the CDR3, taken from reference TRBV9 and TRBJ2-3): DSGVTQTPKHLITATGQRVTLRCSPRSGDLSVYWYQQSLDQGLQFLIQYYNGEERAKGNILERFSAQQFPDLHSELNLSSLELGDSALYFCASSEDRRTDTQYFGPGTRLTVL.

CDR3 coding DNA: TGTGCCAGCAGCCAGGGAGGGACCAGCAATCAGCCCCAGCATTTT. Translated: CASSQGGTSNQPQHF. The J gene is TRBJ1-5, the V gene TRBV14; perhaps TRBD1 as D (5 bases). Trimming shortened V by 3 bases and J by 1 base, and 10 bases separated the two germline ends. The CDR3 has 15 residues. Germline lookup yields CDR1 SGHDN and CDR2 FVKESK.